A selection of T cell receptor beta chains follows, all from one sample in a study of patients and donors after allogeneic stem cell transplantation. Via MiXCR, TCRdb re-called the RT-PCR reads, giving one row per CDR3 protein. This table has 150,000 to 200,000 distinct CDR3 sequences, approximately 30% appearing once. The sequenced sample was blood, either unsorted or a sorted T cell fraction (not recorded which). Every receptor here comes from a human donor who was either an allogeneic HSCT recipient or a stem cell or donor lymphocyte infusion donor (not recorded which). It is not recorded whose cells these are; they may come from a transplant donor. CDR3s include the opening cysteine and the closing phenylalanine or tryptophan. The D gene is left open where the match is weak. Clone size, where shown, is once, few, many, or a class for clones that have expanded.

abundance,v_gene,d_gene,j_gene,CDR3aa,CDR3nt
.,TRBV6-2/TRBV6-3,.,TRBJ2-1,CASSLLGGLYNEQFF,TGTGCCAGCAGTTTACTGGGCGGTCTTTACAATGAGCAGTTCTTC
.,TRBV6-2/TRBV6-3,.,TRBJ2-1,CASSQAGEQFF,TGTGCCAGCAGCCAAGCGGGTGAGCAGTTCTTC
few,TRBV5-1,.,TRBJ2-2,CASSLDTFTGELFF,TGCGCCAGCAGCTTGGACACTTTCACCGGGGAGCTGTTTTTT
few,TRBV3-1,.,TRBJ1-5,CASSPLGKNQPQHF,TGTGCCAGCAGCCCTCTCGGGAAGAATCAGCCCCAGCATTTT
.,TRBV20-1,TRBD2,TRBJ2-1,CSARDIGRDYFSYNEQFF,TGCAGTGCTAGAGATATAGGACGGGACTACTTCTCCTACAATGAGCAGTTCTTC
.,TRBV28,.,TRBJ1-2,CASRSSAGFNYGYTF,TGTGCCAGCAGGAGTTCAGCAGGGTTTAACTATGGCTACACCTTC
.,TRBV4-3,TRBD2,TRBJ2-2,CASSQGLAPSTGELFF,TGCGCCAGCAGCCAAGGACTAGCCCCGAGCACCGGGGAGCTGTTTTTT
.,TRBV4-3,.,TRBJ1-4,CASSQEPPGAEEKLFF,TGCGCCAGCAGCCAAGAACCCCCCGGGGCAGAAGAAAAACTGTTTTTT
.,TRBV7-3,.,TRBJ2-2,CASSLGALNTGELFF,TGTGCCAGCAGCTTGGGAGCGCTAAACACCGGGGAGCTGTTTTTT
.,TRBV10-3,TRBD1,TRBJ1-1,CAIRDRAWNEAFF,TGTGCCATCAGGGACAGGGCTTGGAATGAAGCTTTCTTT
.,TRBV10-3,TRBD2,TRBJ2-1,CAISGGASGYNEQFF,TGTGCCATCAGTGGTGGGGCTAGCGGGTACAATGAGCAGTTCTTC
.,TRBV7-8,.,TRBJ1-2,CASSFGEYYGYTF,TGTGCCAGCAGCTTTGGGGAGTATTATGGCTACACCTTC
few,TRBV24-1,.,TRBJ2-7,CATSDSRAGHEQYF,TGTGCCACCAGTGATTCCAGGGCTGGACACGAGCAGTACTTC
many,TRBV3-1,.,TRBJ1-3,CASSWTRRISGNTIYF,TGTGCCAGCAGCTGGACCCGCAGGATCTCTGGAAACACCATATATTTT
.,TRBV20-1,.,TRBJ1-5,CSAPFNVGGINQPQHF,TGCAGTGCTCCGTTCAACGTGGGGGGAATAAATCAGCCCCAGCATTTT
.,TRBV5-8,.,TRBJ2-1,CASSLPGVF,TGTGCCAGCAGCTTGCCAGGGGTCTTC
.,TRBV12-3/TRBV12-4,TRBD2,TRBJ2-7,CASSPFSGAPLEQYF,TGTGCCAGCAGCCCATTTAGCGGGGCCCCACTGGAGCAGTACTTC
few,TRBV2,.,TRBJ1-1,CASSANRNTEAFF,TGTGCCAGCAGTGCGAACAGGAACACTGAAGCTTTCTTT
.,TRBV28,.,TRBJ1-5,CASRRIGGGDQPQHF,TGTGCCAGCAGACGGATAGGGGGGGGAGATCAGCCCCAGCATTTT
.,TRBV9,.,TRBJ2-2,CASSVAKGPGELFF,TGTGCCAGCAGCGTAGCGAAGGGGCCCGGGGAGCTGTTTTTT
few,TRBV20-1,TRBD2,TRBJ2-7,CSALGTSGFYEQYF,TGCAGTGCCCTCGGGACTAGCGGCTTCTACGAGCAGTACTTC
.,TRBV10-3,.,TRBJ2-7,CAISDDRGSYEQYF,TGTGCCATCAGTGATGATAGGGGCTCCTACGAGCAGTACTTC
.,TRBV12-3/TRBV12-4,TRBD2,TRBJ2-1,CASSPRTRNNEQFF,TGTGCCAGCAGTCCCCGGACTAGGAACAATGAGCAGTTCTTC
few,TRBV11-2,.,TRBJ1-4,CASSLGPHLTNEKLFF,TGTGCCAGCAGCTTAGGGCCCCATTTGACTAATGAAAAACTGTTTTTT
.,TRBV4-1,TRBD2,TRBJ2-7,CASSRLAGGPYEQYF,TGCGCCAGCAGCCGGCTAGCGGGAGGTCCCTACGAGCAGTACTTC
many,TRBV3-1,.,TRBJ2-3,CASSQGRLDTQYF,TGTGCCAGCAGCCAAGGACGTCTAGATACGCAGTATTTT
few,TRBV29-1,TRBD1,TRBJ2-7,CSVSGQGGSYEQYF,TGCAGCGTCTCGGGACAGGGTGGATCCTACGAGCAGTACTTC